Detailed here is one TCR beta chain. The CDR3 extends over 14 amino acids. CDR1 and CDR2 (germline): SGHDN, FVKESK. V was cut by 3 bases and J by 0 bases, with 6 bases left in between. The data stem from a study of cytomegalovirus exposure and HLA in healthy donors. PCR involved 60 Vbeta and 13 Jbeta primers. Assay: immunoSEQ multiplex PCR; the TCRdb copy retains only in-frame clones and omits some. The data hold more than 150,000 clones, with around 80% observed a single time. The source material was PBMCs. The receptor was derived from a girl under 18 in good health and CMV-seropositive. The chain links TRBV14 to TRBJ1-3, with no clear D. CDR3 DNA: TGTGCCAGCAGCCAGGCTCTCTCTGGAAACACCATATATTTT. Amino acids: CASSQALSGNTIYF.